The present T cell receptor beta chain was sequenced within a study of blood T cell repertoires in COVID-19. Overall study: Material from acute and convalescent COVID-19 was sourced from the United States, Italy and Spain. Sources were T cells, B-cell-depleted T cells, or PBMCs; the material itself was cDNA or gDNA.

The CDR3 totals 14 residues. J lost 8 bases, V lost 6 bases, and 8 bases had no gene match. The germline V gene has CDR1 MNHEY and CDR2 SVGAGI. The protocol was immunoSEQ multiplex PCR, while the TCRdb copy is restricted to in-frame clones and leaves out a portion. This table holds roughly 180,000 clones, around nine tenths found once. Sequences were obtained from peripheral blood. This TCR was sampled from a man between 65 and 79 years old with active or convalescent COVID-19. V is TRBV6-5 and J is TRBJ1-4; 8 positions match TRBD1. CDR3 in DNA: TGTGCCAGCAGCTCGGACAGGGCCGGCGAAAAACTGTTTTTT. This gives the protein CASSSDRAGEKLFF.